The 21 T cell receptor beta chains given below trace back to one sample, sequenced in a study of beta chain features in type 1 diabetes. Reverse transcription of all isolated RNA meant that expressed TCRB transcripts were sequenced. The assay was immunoSEQ multiplex PCR, and TCRdb's table has in-frame clones only and misses some. The sample has almost 350,000 clones; roughly 8% are singletons. Source material: central memory CD4+ T cells from blood. Every receptor here comes from a woman aged 18-35 years in good health.

The J gene is TRBJ2-7, the V gene TRBV19; the match to TRBD1 covers 9 bases. J was trimmed by 3 bases and V by 6 bases; bases with no gene match: 9. The V gene's germline CDR1 is LNHDA and CDR2 SQIVND (reference sequence). The CDR3 length is 15 residues. CDR3 residues: CASRIRWDRVYEQYF. For the CDR3, the DNA is TGTGCCAGTAGGATTAGGTGGGACAGGGTCTACGAGCAGTACTTC. Based on the CDR3 plus reference TRBV19 and TRBJ2-7, the full variable domain is DGGITQSPKYLFRKEGQNVTLSCEQNLNHDAMYWYRQDPGQGLRLIYYSQIVNDFQKGDIAEGYSVSREKKESFPLTVTSAQKNPTAFYLCASRIRWDRVYEQYFGPGTRLTVT.

This clone was observed a handful of times. This chain uses TRBV28 with TRBJ2-1; D possibly matches TRBD1 or TRBD2 (5 bases each). Trimming stripped 7 bases from V and 5 bases from J, with 18 bases between. The CDR3 consists of 15 residues. Germline CDR1 is MDHEN and CDR2 is SYDVKM. As DNA, the CDR3 is TGTGCCAGCATTCCGACGGGGCAGGCGGACAATGAGCAGTTCTTC. Protein: CASIPTGQADNEQFF.

V and J are TRBV7-2 and TRBJ2-7; 11 positions agree with TRBD2. The ends lost 5 bases at V and 3 bases at J; junction bases unmatched: 6. The CDR3 runs 15 residues. CDR1 is SGHTA and CDR2 is FQGNSA in the germline V gene. As DNA, the CDR3 is TGTGCCAGCAGCGAAACTAGCGGGAGAGTCTACGAGCAGTACTTC. Amino acid sequence: CASSETSGRVYEQYF.

The genes are TRBV19 and TRBJ2-7; a possible D gene is TRBD2 (5 bases). From germline, CDR1 is LNHDA and CDR2 SQIVND (reference sequence). This CDR3 contains 15 residues. Trimming removed 7 bases from V and 1 base from J, with 17 bases in between. CDR3: CASNPGLGESYEQYF. CDR3 nucleotides: TGTGCCAGTAACCCCGGACTTGGGGAATCCTACGAGCAGTACTTC.

This clone showed up just a few times. The J gene is TRBJ2-3, the V gene TRBV29-1; 9 positions match TRBD2. After removal of 3 bases from V and 3 bases from J, the junction contained 7 bases not matched to a gene. Looked up from germline, CDR1 is SQVTM and CDR2 is ANQGSEA. The CDR3 consists of 15 residues. CDR3 protein: CSVEGSGSSTDTQYF. In DNA, the CDR3 is TGCAGCGTTGAGGGTAGCGGGAGTTCGACAGATACGCAGTATTTT.

The chain recombines TRBV5-4 with TRBJ2-1, with TRBD1 identical over 8 bases. The ends lost 5 bases at V and 8 bases at J; junction bases unmatched: 15. The CDR3 consists of 16 residues. The germline CDR1 and CDR2 sequences are SGHNT and YYREEE (reference sequence). The CDR3 spells CASRIGQGATEDEQFF. CDR3 DNA: TGTGCCAGCAGGATTGGACAGGGAGCAACAGAGGATGAGCAGTTCTTC. Full variable domain (remainder filled in from reference TRBV5-4 and TRBJ2-1): ETGVTQSPTHLIKTRGQQVTLRCSSQSGHNTVSWYQQALGQGPQFIFQYYREEENGRGNFPPRFSGLQFPNYSSELNVNALELDDSALYLCASRIGQGATEDEQFFGPGTRLTVL.

This clone was counted only a few times. This chain uses TRBV11-2 with TRBJ2-5; D gene ambiguous. The germline CDR1 and CDR2 sequences are SGHAT and FQNNGV. The CDR3 is made up of 12 amino acids. V was cut by 1 base and J by 5 bases, with 5 bases left in between. The CDR3 DNA follows: TGTGCCAGCAGCTTAGGAAGGGAGACCCAGTACTTC. Its protein product is CASSLGRETQYF.

This clone was found a few times. The chain recombines TRBV19 with TRBJ1-1, with D maybe TRBD1 (6 bases). The CDR3 is 15 amino acids. Germline V CDR1 and CDR2: LNHDA, SQIVND (reference sequence). The V end lost 10 bases, the J end lost 5 bases, and 23 bases lay between the germline ends. CDR3 residues: CAIRKTGTLGTEAFF. CDR3 sequence (DNA): TGTGCCATAAGGAAGACAGGCACCCTGGGAACTGAAGCTTTCTTT. The entire variable domain, with the rest obtained from reference TRBV19 and TRBJ1-1, is as follows: DGGITQSPKYLFRKEGQNVTLSCEQNLNHDAMYWYRQDPGQGLRLIYYSQIVNDFQKGDIAEGYSVSREKKESFPLTVTSAQKNPTAFYLCAIRKTGTLGTEAFFGQGTRLTVV.

This chain joins TRBV5-8 and TRBJ1-5; the D gene is possibly TRBD1 (6 bases). In germline, CDR1 is SGHTS, CDR2 YDEGEE. V lost 0 bases and J lost 2, with 12 bases in between. This CDR3 comprises 16 residues. The CDR3 bases are TGTGCCAGCAGCTTGGCGTCAGGGGATGGCAATCAGCCCCAGCATTTT. Translating gives CASSLASGDGNQPQHF. The whole variable domain, remainder taken from reference TRBV5-8 and TRBJ1-5, is EAGVTQSPTHLIKTRGQQATLRCSPISGHTSVYWYQQALGLGLQFLLWYDEGEERNRGNFPPRFSGRQFPNYSSELNVNALELEDSALYLCASSLASGDGNQPQHFGDGTRLSIL.

A few counts support this clone. This rearrangement joins TRBV6-6 to TRBJ2-2, with TRBD1 matching over 7 bases. The J segment lost 5 bases and the V segment lost 7 bases, leaving 4 bases of the junction unmatched. Germline loops: CDR1 MNHNY, CDR2 SVGAGI (reference sequence). The CDR3 runs to 13 residues. The CDR3 DNA follows: TGTGCCAGCAACACAGGGGAAACCGGGGAGCTGTTTTTT. The encoded protein is CASNTGETGELFF.

The rearrangement joins TRBV2 to TRBJ2-3, with D tentatively TRBD1 (6 bases). CDR1 is SNHLY and CDR2 is FYNNEI in the germline V gene. V dropped 5 bases and J dropped 5 bases, with 8 bases sitting between them. The CDR3 has 12 amino acids. The CDR3 DNA sequence: TGTGCCAGCAGTCCACAGGGAGATACGCAGTATTTT. It encodes CASSPQGDTQYF.

This chain uses TRBV5-6 with TRBJ1-2, with unresolved D. The ends were cut back, 0 bases at V and 13 bases at J, with 16 bases in the middle. Germline V lookup: CDR1 SGHDT, CDR2 YYEEEE. This CDR3 comprises 13 residues. CDR3: CASSLEDGALRTF. CDR3 in DNA: TGTGCCAGCAGCTTGGAGGACGGAGCCTTACGCACCTTC.

This chain connects TRBV9 to TRBJ2-3; perhaps TRBD2 as D (6 bases). V was pared by 6 bases and J by 1 base, with 12 bases between. The germline V gene encodes CDR1 SGDLS and CDR2 YYNGEE. The CDR3 extends over 14 amino acids. DNA for the CDR3: TGTGCCAGCACCGTGGGGGGACGCACAGATACGCAGTATTTT. Its protein product is CASTVGGRTDTQYF.

This clone came up a few times. The J gene is TRBJ1-1, the V gene TRBV9; 9 bases map to TRBD1. Germline lookup yields CDR1 SGDLS and CDR2 YYNGEE. CDR3 size: 13 residues. Trimming cost V 4 bases and J 8 bases; bases outside gene matches: 6. The CDR3, as DNA: TGTGCCAGCAGCCCGCGGGACAGGGTAGAAGCTTTCTTT. This codes for CASSPRDRVEAFF.

This clone was counted only a few times. The chain has TRBV6-5 and TRBJ2-1; TRBD2 agrees at 9 bases. From germline, CDR1 is MNHEY and CDR2 SVGAGI. The CDR3 totals 13 residues. Trimming removed 2 bases from V and 7 bases from J; junction bases left unmatched: 0. The CDR3 region is CASSYGLANEQFF. The DNA of the CDR3 is TGTGCCAGCAGTTACGGACTAGCGAATGAGCAGTTCTTC.

This clone came up many times. The CDR3 loop reads CASRSTGAGHRNEQFF. The CDR3 DNA is TGTGCCAGCAGGTCCACAGGGGCCGGCCACAGGAATGAGCAGTTCTTC. The chain couples TRBV5-8 to TRBJ2-1, with 7 bases that match TRBD1. The V segment lost 5 bases and the J segment 7 bases; nucleotides outside the gene matches: 15. The CDR3 covers 16 residues. Germline loops: CDR1 SGHTS, CDR2 YDEGEE.

This clone was counted only a few times. The chain carries TRBV7-9 and TRBJ1-2; 7 bases fit TRBD1. Per germline, CDR1 SEHNR and CDR2 FQNEAQ (reference sequence). This CDR3 region has 15 residues. Trimming removed 4 bases from V and 4 bases from J; junction bases left unmatched: 9. CDR3 sequence: CASSYQTGQVYGYTF. The DNA of the CDR3 is TGTGCCAGCAGCTATCAGACAGGGCAGGTCTATGGCTACACCTTC.

The J gene is TRBJ1-2, the V gene TRBV15, with D unclear. Trimming took off 1 base at V and 6 bases at J, with 9 bases between the two ends. CDR1 and CDR2 from the germline V gene are LNHNV and YYDKDF (reference sequence). The CDR3 extends over 13 amino acids. CDR3 nucleotide sequence: TGTGCCACCAGCAGAGCGCCCAAGGATGGCTACACCTTC. It codes for CATSRAPKDGYTF.

This clone appeared a few times. This same CDR3 is encoded by further DNA sequences in the sample. The rearrangement links TRBV4-2 to TRBJ2-1, with 11 bases lining up with TRBD2. The germline gives CDR1 LGHNA, CDR2 YNFKEQ. V dropped 4 bases and J dropped 4; count of bases not matched to a gene: 6. This CDR3 is 16 amino acids long. This chain's CDR3 is CASSRPGTSGYNEQFF. The CDR3 nucleotides are TGTGCCAGCAGCCGACCCGGGACTAGCGGTTACAATGAGCAGTTCTTC.

This chain connects TRBV19 to TRBJ2-1, with 11 bases that match TRBD2. Germline V lookup: CDR1 LNHDA, CDR2 SQIVND (reference sequence). V dropped 2 bases and J dropped 10; count of bases not matched to a gene: 10. The CDR3 sequence is 16 residues long. DNA of the CDR3: TGTGCCAGTAGTATAACGACTAGCGGGACCCCCGCGGAGCAGTTCTTC. Its translation: CASSITTSGTPAEQFF.

The CDR3 bases are TGCGCCAGTGCCCTCACTAGCGGTACGCAGTATTTT. It encodes CASALTSGTQYF. This chain uses TRBV5-1 with TRBJ2-3; TRBD2 aligns across 8 bases. This CDR3 comprises 12 residues. CDR1 and CDR2 from the germline V gene are SGHRS and YFSETQ. V gave up 8 bases and J gave up 8 bases; unmatched junction bases: 7.